This TCR beta chain was captured by sequencing in a study of T cells in Graves' hyperthyroidism and ophthalmopathy. What was amplified from RNA transcripts were TCR beta CDR3 regions. HTBI primers were used for first-round RT-PCR of the TCR CDR3. Each CDR3 protein gets one entry after TCRdb re-called the multiplex PCR reads with MiXCR. Among hundreds of thousands of distinct CDR3 sequences listed, 15% to 18% were seen once. Trimming took 0 bases from V and 1 from J, leaving 10 bases between them. Looked up from germline, CDR1 is LGHDT and CDR2 is YNNKEL (reference sequence). The CDR3 is 16 amino acids. This clonotype was found many times.

This clonotype originated in a woman between 18 and 30 years old with Graves' hyperthyroidism. The sample comprised blood. The rearrangement links TRBV3-1 to TRBJ1-3; the D is unclear. The CDR3: CASSQDSGYSGNTIYF. CDR3 coding DNA: TGTGCCAGCAGCCAAGACTCGGGTTATTCTGGAAACACCATATATTTT. The whole variable domain, remainder taken from reference TRBV3-1 and TRBJ1-3, is DTAVSQTPKYLVTQMGNDKSIKCEQNLGHDTMYWYKQDSKKFLKIMFSYNNKELIINETVPNRFSPKSPDKAHLNLHINSLELGDSAVYFCASSQDSGYSGNTIYFGEGSWLTVV.